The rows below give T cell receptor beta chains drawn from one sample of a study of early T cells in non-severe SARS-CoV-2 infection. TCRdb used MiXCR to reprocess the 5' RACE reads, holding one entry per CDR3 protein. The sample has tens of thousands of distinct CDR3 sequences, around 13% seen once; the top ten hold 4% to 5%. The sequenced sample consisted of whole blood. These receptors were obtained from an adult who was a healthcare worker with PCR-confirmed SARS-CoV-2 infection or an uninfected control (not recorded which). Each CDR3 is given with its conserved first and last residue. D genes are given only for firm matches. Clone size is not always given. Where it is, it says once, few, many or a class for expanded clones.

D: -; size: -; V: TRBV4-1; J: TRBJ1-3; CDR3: CASSQDGNLSGNTIYF; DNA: TGCGCCAGCAGCCAAGATGGCAACCTCTCTGGAAACACCATATATTTT
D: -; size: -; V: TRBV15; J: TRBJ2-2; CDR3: CATSRDPTTGELFF; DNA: TGTGCCACCAGCAGAGATCCAACCACCGGGGAGCTGTTTTTT
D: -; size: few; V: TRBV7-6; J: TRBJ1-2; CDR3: CASSLQAGNYGYTF; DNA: TGTGCCAGCAGCTTACAGGCAGGGAACTATGGCTACACCTTC
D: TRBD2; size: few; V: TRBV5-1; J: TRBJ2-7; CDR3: CASATGTSGSSSYEQYF; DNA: TGCGCCAGCGCGACCGGGACTAGCGGGAGTTCGTCCTACGAGCAGTACTTC
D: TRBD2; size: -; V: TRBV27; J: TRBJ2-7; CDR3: CASSPSGGDEQYF; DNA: TGTGCCAGCAGTCCGTCGGGGGGAGACGAGCAGTACTTC
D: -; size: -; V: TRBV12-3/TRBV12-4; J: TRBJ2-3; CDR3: CASSPAAGTDTQYF; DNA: TGTGCCAGCAGTCCAGCGGCCGGCACAGATACGCAGTATTTT
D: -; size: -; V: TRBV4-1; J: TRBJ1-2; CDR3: CASSQEHRGANYGYTF; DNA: TGCGCCAGCAGCCAAGAACACCGGGGGGCTAACTATGGCTACACCTTC
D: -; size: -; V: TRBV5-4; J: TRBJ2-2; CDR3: CASSVGANTGELFF; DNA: TGTGCCAGCAGCGTAGGGGCCAACACCGGGGAGCTGTTTTTT
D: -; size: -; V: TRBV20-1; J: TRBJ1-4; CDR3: CSARDGRLAEKLFF; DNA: TGCAGTGCTAGAGACGGCAGGTTGGCTGAAAAACTGTTTTTT
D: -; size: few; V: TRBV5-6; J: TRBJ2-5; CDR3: CASSLDGLLRPETQYF; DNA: TGTGCCAGCAGCTTAGACGGGTTACTTCGACCAGAGACCCAGTACTTC
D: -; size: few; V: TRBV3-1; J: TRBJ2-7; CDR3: CASSQDTESSYEQYF; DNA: TGTGCCAGCAGCCAAGATACCGAGAGCTCCTACGAGCAGTACTTC